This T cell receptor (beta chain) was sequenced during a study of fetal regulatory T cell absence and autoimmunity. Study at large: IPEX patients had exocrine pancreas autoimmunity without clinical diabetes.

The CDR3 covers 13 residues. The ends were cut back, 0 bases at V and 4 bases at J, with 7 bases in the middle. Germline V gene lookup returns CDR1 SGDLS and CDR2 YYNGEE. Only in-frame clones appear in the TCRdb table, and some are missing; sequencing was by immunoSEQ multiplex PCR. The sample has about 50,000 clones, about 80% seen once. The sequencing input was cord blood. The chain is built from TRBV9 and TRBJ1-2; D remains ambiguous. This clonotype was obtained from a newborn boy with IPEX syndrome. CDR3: CASSVVRGYGYTF. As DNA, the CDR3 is TGTGCCAGCAGCGTAGTACGCGGCTATGGCTACACCTTC.